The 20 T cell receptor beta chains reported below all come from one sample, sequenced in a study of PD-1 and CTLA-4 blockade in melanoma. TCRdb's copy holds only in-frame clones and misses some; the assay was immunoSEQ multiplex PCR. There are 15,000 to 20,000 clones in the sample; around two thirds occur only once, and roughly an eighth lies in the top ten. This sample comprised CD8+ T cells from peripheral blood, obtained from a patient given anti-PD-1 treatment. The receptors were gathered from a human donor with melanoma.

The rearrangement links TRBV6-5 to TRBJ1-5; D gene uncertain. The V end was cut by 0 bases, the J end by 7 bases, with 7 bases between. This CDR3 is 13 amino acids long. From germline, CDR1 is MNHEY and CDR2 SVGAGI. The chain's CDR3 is CASSYSEVQPQHF. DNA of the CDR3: TGTGCCAGCAGTTACTCGGAGGTGCAGCCCCAGCATTTT.

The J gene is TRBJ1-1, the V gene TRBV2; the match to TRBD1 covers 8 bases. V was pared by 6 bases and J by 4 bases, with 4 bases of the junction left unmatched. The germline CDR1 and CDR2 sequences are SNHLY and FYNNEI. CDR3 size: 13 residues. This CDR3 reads CASRQGASTEAFF. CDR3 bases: TGTGCCAGCAGGCAGGGGGCGAGCACTGAAGCTTTCTTT.

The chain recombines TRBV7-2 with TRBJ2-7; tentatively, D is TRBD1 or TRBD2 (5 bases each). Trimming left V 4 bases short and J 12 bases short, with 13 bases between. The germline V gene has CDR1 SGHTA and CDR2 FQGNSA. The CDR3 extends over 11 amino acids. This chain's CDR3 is CASSSGPPLYF. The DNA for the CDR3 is TGTGCCAGCAGCTCGGGGCCCCCGTTGTACTTC.

CDR3 nucleotides: TGCAGCGTTACTGGGAACACTGAAGCTTTCTTT. Encoded protein: CSVTGNTEAFF. This chain uses TRBV29-1 with TRBJ1-1; no firm D call. The length of the CDR3 is 11 residues. Between the trimmed V and J ends, which lost 5 bases and 1 base, there was a span of 5 bases. CDR1 and CDR2 (germline): SQVTM, ANQGSEA.

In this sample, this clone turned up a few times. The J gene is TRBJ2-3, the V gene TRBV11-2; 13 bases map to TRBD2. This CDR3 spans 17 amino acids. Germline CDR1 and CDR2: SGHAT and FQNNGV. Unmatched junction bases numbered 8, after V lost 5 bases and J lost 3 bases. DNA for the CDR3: TGTGCCAGCAGCCCCTGGACTAGCGGGAGACGTACAGATACGCAGTATTTT. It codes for CASSPWTSGRRTDTQYF.

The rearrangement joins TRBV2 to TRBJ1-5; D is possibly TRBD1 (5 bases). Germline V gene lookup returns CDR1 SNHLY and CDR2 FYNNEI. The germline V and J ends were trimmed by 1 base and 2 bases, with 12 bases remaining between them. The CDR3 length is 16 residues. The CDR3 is CASSEVGLSGNQPQHF. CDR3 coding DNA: TGTGCCAGCAGTGAAGTGGGACTAAGCGGCAATCAGCCCCAGCATTTT. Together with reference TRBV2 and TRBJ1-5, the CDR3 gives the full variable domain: EPEVTQTPSHQVTQMGQEVILRCVPISNHLYFYWYRQILGQKVEFLVSFYNNEISEKSEIFDDQFSVERPDGSNFTLKIRSTKLEDSAMYFCASSEVGLSGNQPQHFGDGTRLSIL.

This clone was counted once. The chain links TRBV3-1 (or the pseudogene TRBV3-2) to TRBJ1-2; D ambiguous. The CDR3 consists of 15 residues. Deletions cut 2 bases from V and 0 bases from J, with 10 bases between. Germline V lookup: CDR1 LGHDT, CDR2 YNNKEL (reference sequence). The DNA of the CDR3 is TGTGCCAGCAGCCAATGGGGAGATCCTAACTATGGCTACACCTTC. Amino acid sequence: CASSQWGDPNYGYTF.

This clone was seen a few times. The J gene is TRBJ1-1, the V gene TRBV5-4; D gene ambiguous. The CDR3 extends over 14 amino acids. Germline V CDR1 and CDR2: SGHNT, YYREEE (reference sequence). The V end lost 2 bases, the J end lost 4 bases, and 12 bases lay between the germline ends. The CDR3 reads CASSFESYGTEAFF. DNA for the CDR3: TGTGCCAGCAGCTTTGAATCCTACGGCACTGAAGCTTTCTTT.

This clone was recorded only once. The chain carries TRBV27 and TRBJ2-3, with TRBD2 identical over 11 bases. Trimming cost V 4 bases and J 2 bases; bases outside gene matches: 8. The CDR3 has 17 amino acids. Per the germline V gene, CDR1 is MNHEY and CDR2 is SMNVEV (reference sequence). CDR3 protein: CASSSPGLAGLTDTQYF. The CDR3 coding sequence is TGTGCCAGCAGTTCTCCCGGACTAGCGGGCCTCACAGATACGCAGTATTTT.

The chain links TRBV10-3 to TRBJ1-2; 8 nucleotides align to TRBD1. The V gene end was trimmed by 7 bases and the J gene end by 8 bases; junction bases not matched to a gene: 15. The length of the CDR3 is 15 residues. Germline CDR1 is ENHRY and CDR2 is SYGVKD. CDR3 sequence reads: CAINPGGGQGMGYTF. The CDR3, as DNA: TGTGCCATCAATCCGGGTGGTGGACAGGGAATGGGCTACACCTTC.

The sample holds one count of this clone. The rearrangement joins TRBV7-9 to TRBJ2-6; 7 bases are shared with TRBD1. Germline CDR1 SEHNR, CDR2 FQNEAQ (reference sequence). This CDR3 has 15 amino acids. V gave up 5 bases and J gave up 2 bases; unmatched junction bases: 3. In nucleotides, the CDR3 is TGTGCCAGCAGCCTCGACAGGGCTGGGGCCAACGTCCTGACTTTC. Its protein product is CASSLDRAGANVLTF.

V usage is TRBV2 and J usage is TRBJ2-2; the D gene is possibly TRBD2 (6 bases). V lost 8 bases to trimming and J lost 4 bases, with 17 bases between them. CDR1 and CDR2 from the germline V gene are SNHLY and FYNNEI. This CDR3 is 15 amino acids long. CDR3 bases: TGTGCCAGCGATATAGGGACTGAGGTCACCGGGGAGCTGTTTTTT. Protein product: CASDIGTEVTGELFF.

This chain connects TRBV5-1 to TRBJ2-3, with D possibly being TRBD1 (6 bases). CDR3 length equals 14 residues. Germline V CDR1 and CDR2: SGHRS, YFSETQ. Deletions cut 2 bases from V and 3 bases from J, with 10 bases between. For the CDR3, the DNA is TGCGCCAGCAGCTTAAACAGGGTGACAGATACGCAGTATTTT. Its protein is CASSLNRVTDTQYF.

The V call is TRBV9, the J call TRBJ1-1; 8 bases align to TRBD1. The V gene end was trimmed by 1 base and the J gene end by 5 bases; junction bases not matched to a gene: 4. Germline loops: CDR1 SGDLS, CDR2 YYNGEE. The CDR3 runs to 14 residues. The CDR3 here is CASSVQGAGTEAFF. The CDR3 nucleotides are TGTGCCAGCAGCGTACAGGGGGCGGGTACTGAAGCTTTCTTT. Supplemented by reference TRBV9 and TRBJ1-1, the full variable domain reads DSGVTQTPKHLITATGQRVTLRCSPRSGDLSVYWYQQSLDQGLQFLIQYYNGEERAKGNILERFSAQQFPDLHSELNLSSLELGDSALYFCASSVQGAGTEAFFGQGTRLTVV.

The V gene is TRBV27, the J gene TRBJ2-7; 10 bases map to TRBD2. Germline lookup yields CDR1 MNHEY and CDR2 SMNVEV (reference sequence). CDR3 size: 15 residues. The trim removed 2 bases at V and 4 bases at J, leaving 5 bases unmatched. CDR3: CASSLTSGTLYEQYF. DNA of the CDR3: TGTGCCAGCAGTTTAACTAGCGGGACCTTGTACGAGCAGTACTTC.

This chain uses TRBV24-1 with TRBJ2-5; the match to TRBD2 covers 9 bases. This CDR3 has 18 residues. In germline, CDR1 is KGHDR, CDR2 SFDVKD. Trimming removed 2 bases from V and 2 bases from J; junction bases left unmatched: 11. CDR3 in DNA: TGTGCCACCAGTGATTCGTCTAGCGGGAAACTACTACAAGAGACCCAGTACTTC. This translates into CATSDSSSGKLLQETQYF.

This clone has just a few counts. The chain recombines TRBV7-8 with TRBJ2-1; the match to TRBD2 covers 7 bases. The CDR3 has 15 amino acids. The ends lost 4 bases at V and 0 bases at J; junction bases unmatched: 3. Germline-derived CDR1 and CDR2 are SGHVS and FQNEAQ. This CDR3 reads CASSSSGLSYNEQFF. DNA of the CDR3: TGTGCCAGCAGCTCTAGCGGCCTCTCCTACAATGAGCAGTTCTTC.

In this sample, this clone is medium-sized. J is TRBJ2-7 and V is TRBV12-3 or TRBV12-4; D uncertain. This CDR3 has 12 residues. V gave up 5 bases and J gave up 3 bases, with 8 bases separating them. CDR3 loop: CASSPGLYEQYF. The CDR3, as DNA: TGTGCCAGCAGTCCGGGCCTCTACGAGCAGTACTTC.

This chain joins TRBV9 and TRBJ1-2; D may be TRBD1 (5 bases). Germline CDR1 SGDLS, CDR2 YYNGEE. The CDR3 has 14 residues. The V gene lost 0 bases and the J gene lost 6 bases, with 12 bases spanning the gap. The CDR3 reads CASSVDGVGHGYTF. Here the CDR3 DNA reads TGTGCCAGCAGCGTAGATGGAGTGGGGCATGGCTACACCTTC.

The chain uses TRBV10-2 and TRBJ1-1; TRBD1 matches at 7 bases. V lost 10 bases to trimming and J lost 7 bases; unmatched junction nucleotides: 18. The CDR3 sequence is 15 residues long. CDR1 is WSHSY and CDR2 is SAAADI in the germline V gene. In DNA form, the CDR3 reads TGCGCCACCTTAAGGAGGGGGCGACTGATAATTGAAGCTTTCTTT. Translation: CATLRRGRLIIEAFF.